A single sample is the source of the 10 T cell receptor beta chains below, sequenced in a study of human T cells and chemical hapten exposure. Time point noted: healthy volunteer bleed at 2 weeks. Blood, whole and unfractionated, served as the source for total RNA extraction. Each CDR3 protein gets one entry after TCRdb re-called the RACE reads with MiXCR. The sample includes roughly 100,000 distinct CDR3 sequences, over 8% of them seen just once. Source material: whole blood. Every receptor here comes from a female donor in good health. Some clones in this sample may be carry-over from other donors' samples.

This clonotype showed up many times. V is TRBV21-1 and J is TRBJ2-2; TRBD1 reflects the table's D call only, with no check against the DNA. TRBV21-1 is a documented pseudogene. The CDR3 is 18 residues long. The CDR3 is CASSRIHEQGNFAGELFF. The CDR3 DNA reads TGTGCCAGCAGCCGGATTCATGAGCAGGGTAATTTCGCCGGGGAGCTGTTTTTT.

This clonotype was found many times. This rearrangement joins TRBV20-1 to TRBJ2-7, with TRBD2 matching over 10 bases. With 3 bases clipped from V and 5 bases from J, the junction kept 13 bases outside the gene matches. Per germline, CDR1 DFQATT and CDR2 SNEGSKA (reference sequence). The CDR3 consists of 16 residues. CDR3: CSARPVLASGRNEQYF. CDR3 DNA: TGCAGTGCTAGGCCAGTATTGGCTAGCGGGAGAAACGAGCAGTACTTC.

The J gene is TRBJ2-1, the V gene TRBV12-3 or TRBV12-4, with 10 bases lining up with TRBD2. Germline trimming cut 5 bases from V and 7 bases from J; bases unmatched to any gene: 11. This CDR3 has 16 residues. As DNA, the CDR3 is TGTGCCAGCAGTCCGAATCTAGCGGGAGCTGGGAATGAGCAGTTCTTC. Translation gives CASSPNLAGAGNEQFF.

The rearrangement joins TRBV20-1 to TRBJ2-3; 7 nucleotides align to TRBD2. CDR3 length: 14 residues. With V trimmed by 3 bases and J by 2 bases, 5 bases remained unmatched. Germline assignment: CDR1 DFQATT and CDR2 SNEGSKA (reference sequence). CDR3 residues: CSASSSGPTDTQYF. DNA of the CDR3: TGCAGTGCTAGTTCTAGCGGCCCCACAGATACGCAGTATTTT.

The chain uses TRBV29-1 and TRBJ2-5, with 8 bases identical to TRBD1. CDR1 SQVTM and CDR2 ANQGSEA come from the germline V gene. V lost 1 base, J lost 5 bases, and 3 bases stayed unmatched. The CDR3 is made up of 13 amino acids. The CDR3 sequence: CSVEAGGQETQYF. In DNA, the CDR3 is TGCAGCGTTGAAGCAGGGGGCCAGGAGACCCAGTACTTC.

This clonotype appeared a single time. Relative to the germline gene, one junction end is altered; a read error may explain this. The chain is built from TRBV7-6 and TRBJ1-1; the D gene is possibly TRBD1 (5 bases). Germline-derived CDR1 and CDR2 are SGHVS and FNYEAQ. The CDR3 covers 13 residues. The CDR3 bases are TGTGCCAGCAGCCGCAGGGAGAACACTAAAGCTTTCTTT. It encodes CASSRRENTKAFF.

The CDR3 here is CASSLDKPVRPLYYGYTF. DNA of the CDR3: TGTGCCAGCAGTTTGGACAAGCCTGTGAGGCCTTTATACTATGGCTACACCTTC. The chain is built from TRBV28 and TRBJ1-2; maybe TRBD1 (5 bases). The CDR3 runs to 18 residues. The germline V gene encodes CDR1 MDHEN and CDR2 SYDVKM. V lost 3 bases and J 3 bases, leaving 23 bases between the germline ends.

The chain is built from TRBV19 and TRBJ2-6, with D maybe TRBD1 (6 bases). The CDR3 has 15 amino acids. Per the germline V gene, CDR1 is LNHDA and CDR2 is SQIVND (reference sequence). The V end was cut by 3 bases, the J end by 1 base, with 7 bases between. The CDR3 sequence is CASSIRGSGANVLTF. The CDR3 bases are TGTGCCAGTAGTATTAGGGGGTCTGGGGCCAACGTCCTGACTTTC.

This clonotype was seen a handful of times. The CDR3 bases are TGTGCCAGCAGCCAAGATATGACGGGCACCAATGAAAAACTGTTTTTT. As protein: CASSQDMTGTNEKLFF. The chain uses TRBV4-2 and TRBJ1-4; D gene unclear. Trimming stripped 0 bases from V and 5 bases from J, with 13 bases between. Germline V gene sequence: CDR1 LGHNA, CDR2 YNFKEQ. CDR3 size: 16 residues.

On this clonotype itself: This may arise from a read error, as a much more abundant clone is one base away. V and J are TRBV20-1 and TRBJ1-5; the D gene is possibly TRBD1 (5 bases). Per germline, CDR1 DFQATT and CDR2 SNEGSKA (reference sequence). The length of the CDR3 is 13 residues. DNA of the CDR3: TGCAGTGCCGGCGCAGGGAGGGATCAGCCCCTGCATTTT. Translating it yields CSAGAGRDQPLHF.